This T cell receptor beta chain was observed in a study of shared clonotypes between healthy human individuals (dated by TCRdb to between 2020 and 2021). Study-level background: Three men and two women, aged 18 to 49 years, made up the cohort. Leukapheresis yielded between about 0.85 and 9 billion PBMCs per donor. For each donor, CD4 naive and CD4 memory were each given three plates, CD8 naive was given two plates, and CD8 memory was given one plate. Libraries were prepared and TCR repertoires were sequenced by different laboratories using diverse techniques, in order to increase sequencing depth and limit assay-specific biases. To estimate repertoire size and how much clonotype sharing occurs between individuals, the study deeply sequenced the blood TCR repertoires of a handful of healthy adults. Broad study findings and their caveats: Sampling was limited to blood, and TCR repertoires in tissue likely differ from TCR repertoires in blood. Naive subsets generally had larger estimated clonotype richness than memory subsets. Rarefaction of sorted-subset datasets indicated incomplete sequencing despite the large sequencing depth. Based on pairwise subsampling, the degree of clonotype sharing among donors was expected to be affected by sequencing depth. Higher generation probabilities were observed for clonotypes shared by all four sorted-subset donors than for non-shared clonotypes. About 5% of naive CD4, 3.5% of naive CD8, about 2.5% of memory CD4, and about 0.4% of memory CD8 clonotypes were shared across a few donors. The genetic and exposure-history diversity represented was limited by the small number of donors.

Points on this clone: Its antigen remains unidentified. Per-base qualities were not stored, and no clone one base away is much larger.

For the CD8 naive samples, CD45RO-negative cells were positively selected for CCR7, yielding a CD45RA+CCR7+ population from which TemRA cells were excluded. The donors were healthy, HIV-negative adults who had no recently reported acute infections or vaccinations. All donors were Caucasian adults living in Nashville, Tennessee, USA. Blood was obtained by leukapheresis, after which PBMCs were separated by Ficoll-Histopaque density gradient centrifugation and cryopreserved in liquid nitrogen vapor phase. Analytical flow cytometry was used to check the purity and quantity of each magnetically sorted T cell population. Genomic DNA was isolated from every sorted fraction and measured by UV absorbance on a Nanodrop 2000c. Using the deep immunoSEQ assay, TCR CDR3 regions were amplified from genomic DNA by multiplex PCR. Extracted genomic DNA from each cell subset was distributed evenly across all wells of several immunoSEQ 96-well plates, and each plate was treated as a replicate. For sorted subsets, 200 to 250 ng of genomic DNA, equivalent to some 30,000 T cell genomes, went into each replicate PCR. Purified libraries were quantified with a Qubit 3.0 fluorometer, sized on a Bioanalyzer 2100, and re-quantified with the KAPA Library Quantification kit. Every immunoSEQ 96-well plate was sequenced on a dedicated single-read 150-cycle Illumina NextSeq 550 flow cell. Per the original workflow: Because only junctional sequences without quality scores were contained in the immunoSEQ output, filtering matching that applied to full-length reads could not be performed. Sequences were annotated with PyIR, a Python wrapper for IgBLAST v1.9, using IMGT germline references to assign V/J genes and CDR3. Reads were removed for weak V/J assignments (E-value above 1e-6), missing CDR3, stop codons, out-of-frame junctions, or ambiguous translated residues. V3J clonotypes were defined as sequences sharing the same inferred V gene, J gene, and CDR3 amino acid sequence. The percentage overlap between two repertoires was calculated by dividing the number of shared unique clonotypes by the size of the smaller repertoire. Richness of each repertoire was evaluated using RTK rarefaction, the Chao1 estimator, and Recon v2.1 estimates of unobserved clonotypes. Generation probabilities for all TCRbeta clonotypes obtained by the gDNA method from several donors were computed using OLGA. TCRdb stores this immuneACCESS table with in-frame sequences only. Part of the clones is absent; in the studies checked, under half of the shortfall reflects unresolved V genes, and no reason is known for the rest. The V and J calls and the clone size are those of that table, but D and trimming were determined from the DNA. The sample profile shows around 1.9 million clones; just over 90% of them were found once. The top ten hold approximately 1.7% of the sample.

The V end loses 4 bases and the J end loses 9 bases, and a stretch of 20 bases separates them. In the germline V gene, CDR1 corresponds to SGHRS and CDR2 to YFSETQ. CDR3 length: 15 amino acids, cysteine to phenylalanine. Here the CDR3 DNA is all that survives: 45 bases in frame from base 1. The receptor was derived from a man in his late teens or twenties in good health. Some clones in this sample may be carry-over from other donors' samples. The sequence joins TRBV5-1 to TRBJ2-1; TRBD1 is a possible D gene, resting on 6 matching bases. Sequencing was done on a sample of naive CD8+ T cells from PBMCs. The cell subset or site label of this sample denotes: CD45RA+CCR7+. The CDR3 sequence is CASSTYRERWSEQFF. The nucleotides read TGCGCCAGCAGCACCTACAGGGAGCGTTGGTCTGAGCAGTTCTTC.